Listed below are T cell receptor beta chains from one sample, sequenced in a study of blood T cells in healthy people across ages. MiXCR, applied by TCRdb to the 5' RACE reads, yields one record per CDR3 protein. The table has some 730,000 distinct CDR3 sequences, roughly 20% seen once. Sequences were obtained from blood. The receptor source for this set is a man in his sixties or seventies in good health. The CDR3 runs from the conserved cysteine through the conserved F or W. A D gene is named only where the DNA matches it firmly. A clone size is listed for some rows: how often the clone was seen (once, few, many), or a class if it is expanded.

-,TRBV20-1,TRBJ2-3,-,CSPTSGGGDTQYF,TGCAGTCCCACTTCAGGTGGGGGAGATACGCAGTATTTT
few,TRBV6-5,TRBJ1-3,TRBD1,CASSRTGPPPGNTIYF,TGTGCCAGCAGTCGGACAGGGCCACCACCTGGAAACACCATATATTTT
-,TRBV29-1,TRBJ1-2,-,CSVHARGGYTF,TGCAGCGTTCACGCCCGGGGGGGCTACACCTTC
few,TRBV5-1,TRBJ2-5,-,CASSLTTGPETQYF,TGCGCCAGCAGCCTGACCACAGGGCCAGAGACCCAGTACTTC
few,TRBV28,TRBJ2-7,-,CATTAPLSYEQYF,TGTGCCACCACCGCTCCCCTCTCCTACGAGCAGTACTTC
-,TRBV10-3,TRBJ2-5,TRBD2,CAISGGTSKETQYF,TGTGCCATCAGTGGCGGGACTAGCAAAGAGACCCAGTACTTC
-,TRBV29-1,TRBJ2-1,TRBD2,CSSGRGTSEQFF,TGCAGCTCGGGGAGGGGTACGAGCGAGCAGTTCTTC
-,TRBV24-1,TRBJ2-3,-,CATGLETDTQYF,TGTGCCACCGGGCTTGAGACAGATACGCAGTATTTT
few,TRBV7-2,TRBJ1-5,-,CASSLGPLQPQHF,TGTGCCAGCAGCTTAGGACCCCTGCAGCCCCAGCATTTT
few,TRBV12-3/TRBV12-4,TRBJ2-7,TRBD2,CASSIAGEMSYEQYF,TGTGCCAGCAGTATAGCGGGGGAAATGTCCTACGAGCAGTACTTC
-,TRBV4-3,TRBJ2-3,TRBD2,CASSQGSGLSTDTQYF,TGCGCCAGCAGCCAAGGTAGCGGGCTCAGCACAGATACGCAGTATTTT
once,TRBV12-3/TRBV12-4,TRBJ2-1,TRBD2,CASTKRTSGSNEQFF,TGTGCCAGCACGAAAAGGACTAGCGGGAGTAATGAGCAGTTCTTC
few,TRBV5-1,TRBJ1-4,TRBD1,CASNFGTGGNEKLFF,TGCGCCAGCAACTTCGGGACAGGAGGAAATGAAAAACTGTTTTTT
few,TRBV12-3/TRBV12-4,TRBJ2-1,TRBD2,CASSLYIWGGSSYNEQFF,TGTGCCAGCAGCCTATACATTTGGGGCGGGAGTTCCTACAATGAGCAGTTCTTC
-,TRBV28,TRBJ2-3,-,CASRQGATDTQYF,TGTGCCAGCCGACAAGGGGCCACAGATACGCAGTATTTT
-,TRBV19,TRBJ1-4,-,CASSIDRSAEKLFF,TGTGCCAGTAGTATAGATCGTTCAGCTGAAAAACTTTTTTTT
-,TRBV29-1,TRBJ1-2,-,CSVNTNYGYTF,TGCAGCGTTAACACGAACTATGGCTACACCTTC
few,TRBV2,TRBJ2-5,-,CASSVGAGLQETQYF,TGTGCCAGCAGTGTGGGAGCGGGCTTACAAGAGACCCAGTACTTC
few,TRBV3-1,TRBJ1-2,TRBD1,CASSEGTGLNYGYTF,TGTGCCAGCAGCGAAGGGACAGGCCTTAACTATGGCTACACCTTC
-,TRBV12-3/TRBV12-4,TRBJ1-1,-,CASSALGDTGAFF,TGTGCCAGCAGTGCTCTTGGGGACACTGGGGCTTTCTTT
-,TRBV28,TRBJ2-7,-,CAEPYEQYF,TGTGCCGAACCCTACGAGCAGTACTTC
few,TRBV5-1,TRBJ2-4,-,CASDLDPKISYIQYF,TGCGCCAGCGACTTGGATCCGAAAATCTCGTACATTCAGTACTTC
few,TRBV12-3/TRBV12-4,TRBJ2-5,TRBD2,CASGEGTSGYYSETQYF,TGTGCCAGCGGGGAGGGGACTAGCGGCTATTATAGTGAGACCCAGTACTTC
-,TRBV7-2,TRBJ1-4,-,CASSPSPPGGGSKTVF,TGTGCCAGCAGCCCCAGTCCACCGGGGGGGGGAAGTAAAACTGTTTTT
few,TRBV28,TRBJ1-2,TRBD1,CASQSGTGSYGYTF,TGTGCCAGCCAATCAGGGACAGGATCCTATGGCTACACCTTC
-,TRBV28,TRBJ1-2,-,CDRRGSGSRGYTF,TGTGACAGGCGGGGATCAGGGTCGCGAGGCTACACCTTC
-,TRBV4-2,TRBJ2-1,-,CASSQHNEQFF,TGTGCCAGCAGCCAACACAATGAGCAGTTCTTC
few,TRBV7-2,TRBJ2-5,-,CASSLRRGQETQYF,TGTGCCAGCAGCTTACGAAGGGGGCAAGAGACCCAGTACTTC
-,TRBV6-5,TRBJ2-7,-,CASSYVNSDEQYF,TGTGCCAGCAGTTACGTCAACTCCGACGAGCAGTACTTC
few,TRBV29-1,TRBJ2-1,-,CSVVPDSHSYNEQFF,TGCAGCGTTGTCCCGGACAGTCACTCCTACAATGAGCAGTTCTTC
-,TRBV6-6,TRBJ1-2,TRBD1,CATRRGTANYGYTF,TGTGCCACGCGGCGGGGGACAGCTAACTATGGCTACACCTTC
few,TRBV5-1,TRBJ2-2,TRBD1,CASSPGQGSSGELFF,TGCGCCAGCAGCCCGGGACAGGGTTCTTCCGGGGAGCTGTTTTTT
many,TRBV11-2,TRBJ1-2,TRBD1,CASSLDPGQGVNYGYTF,TGTGCCAGCAGCTTAGACCCCGGGCAGGGGGTTAACTATGGCTACACCTTC